This T cell receptor beta chain is from a study of shared clonotypes between healthy human individuals (TCRdb year 2020). A note on the overall study: The cohort included a few men and a couple of women between 18 and 49 years of age. The study deeply sequenced blood TCR repertoires of about 5 healthy adults to estimate repertoire size and the extent of clonotype sharing between individuals. For each donor, CD4 naive and CD4 memory were each run on three plates, CD8 naive on two plates, and CD8 memory on one plate. To increase sequencing depth and limit assay-specific biases, TCR repertoire library preparation and sequencing were carried out by different laboratories using diverse techniques. Each donor's leukapheresis produced roughly between roughly 0.9 and 8.9 billion PBMCs. Overall results and qualifications from the work: Naive subsets generally had larger estimated clonotype richness than memory subsets. Based on pairwise subsampling, the degree of clonotype sharing among donors was expected to be affected by sequencing depth. The small number of donors limited the genetic and exposure-history diversity represented. Sampling was restricted to blood, and TCR repertoires in tissues likely differ from the TCR repertoires found in blood. Compared with non-shared clonotypes, the clonotypes found in all four sorted-subset donors had higher generation probabilities. Even with the large sequencing depth, rarefaction of the sorted-subset datasets indicated that sequencing was incomplete. Across a few donors, around 5% of naive CD4, 3% to 4% of naive CD8, around 2.1% of memory CD4, and under 0.45% of memory CD8 clonotypes were shared.

V and J are truncated by 6 bases and 0 bases respectively, leaving an intervening sequence of 14 bases. The CDR3 goes from the cysteine to the phenylalanine over 16 residues. This entry keeps only the CDR3 DNA: 48 bases, framed from base 1. CDR1 LNHDA and CDR2 SQIVND are derived from the germline V gene (reference sequence). The donors were healthy, HIV-negative adults who had no recently reported acute infections or vaccinations. Every donor was a Caucasian adult residing in Nashville, Tennessee, USA. CD4+ T cells were enriched through magnetic negative selection, after which naive cells were positively selected on CD45RA and the remaining negative fraction served as the memory subset. Blood was obtained by leukapheresis, after which PBMCs were separated by Ficoll-Histopaque density gradient centrifugation and cryopreserved in liquid nitrogen vapor phase. Analytical flow cytometry was used to check the purity and quantity of each magnetically sorted T cell population. From each sorted fraction, genomic DNA was isolated and quantified by UV absorbance on a Nanodrop 2000c.

Using the deep immunoSEQ assay, TCR CDR3 regions were amplified from genomic DNA by multiplex PCR. For each cell subset, the extracted genomic DNA was distributed evenly across all wells of several immunoSEQ 96-well plates, and each plate served as one replicate. For sorted subsets, each replicate PCR was loaded with roughly 200 ng genomic DNA, equivalent to 30,000 to 35,000 T cell genomes. Purified libraries were measured with a Qubit 3.0 fluorometer, size-checked on a Bioanalyzer 2100, and measured again with the KAPA Library Quantification kit. Each immunoSEQ 96-well plate was sequenced on its own single-read 150-cycle Illumina NextSeq 550 flow cell. The original methods were these. Because only junctional sequences without quality scores were contained in the immunoSEQ output, filtering matching that applied to full-length reads could not be performed. To assign V/J genes and CDR3, sequences were annotated using PyIR, a Python wrapper for IgBLAST v1.9, with IMGT germline references. Reads with weak V/J assignments (E-value above 1e-6), missing CDR3, stop codons, out-of-frame junctions, or ambiguous translated residues were removed. A V3J clonotype was defined by an identical inferred V gene, J gene, and CDR3 amino acid sequence. To compute the percentage overlap between repertoires, the number of shared unique clonotypes was divided by the size of the smaller repertoire. RTK rarefaction, the Chao1 estimator, and Recon v2.1 estimates of unobserved clonotypes were used to assess repertoire richness. Generation probabilities for all TCRbeta clonotypes obtained by the gDNA method from a few donors were computed using OLGA. TCRdb carries this immuneACCESS record with in-frame sequences only. Its versions omit some clonotypes, under half of them owing to an unresolved V gene in the studies checked, with the rest unexplained. V, J and clone size reflect that table, while D and trimming were determined from the DNA. This sample comprises over a million clones, roughly 75% of them detected only once. The ten largest make up over 1.3% of the sample.

Comment on this clone: This receptor's antigen is unknown. There are no base qualities to consult, and no much larger clone falls within one base.

Here the chain combines TRBV19 and TRBJ1-4; matching of 5 bases hints at TRBD1 as the D gene. The sequenced sample was memory CD4+ T cells sorted from blood. Interpreted using the paper, the cell subset or site label stands for: CD45RA-negative fraction. The receptor's source is a man between 18 and 29 years old in good health. The CDR3 region reads CASRKGRVATNEKLFF. The DNA reads as follows: TGTGCCAGTAGGAAGGGGAGGGTTGCAACTAATGAAAAACTGTTTTTT.